This T cell receptor beta chain came from a study of long-term antiretroviral therapy in people with HIV. The ends were cut back, 3 bases at V and 5 bases at J, with 7 bases in the middle. Per the germline V gene, CDR1 is SGHAT and CDR2 is FQNNGV. This CDR3 has 13 residues. A v3.0 immunoSEQ assay was performed at survey level. Clones were read by immunoSEQ multiplex PCR, and TCRdb kept only the in-frame ones, dropping some. The sample yields some 29,000 clones, over 85% seen once. The chain combines TRBV11-2 with TRBJ2-2, with TRBD1 as a possible D gene (5 bases). The TCR comes from a middle-aged man with HIV. The sample here was unsorted PBMCs, taken 6.2 years after starting antiretroviral therapy. The CDR3 loop reads CASSFSGTGELFF. In nucleotides, the CDR3 is TGTGCCAGCAGCTTTTCAGGGACCGGGGAGCTGTTTTTT.